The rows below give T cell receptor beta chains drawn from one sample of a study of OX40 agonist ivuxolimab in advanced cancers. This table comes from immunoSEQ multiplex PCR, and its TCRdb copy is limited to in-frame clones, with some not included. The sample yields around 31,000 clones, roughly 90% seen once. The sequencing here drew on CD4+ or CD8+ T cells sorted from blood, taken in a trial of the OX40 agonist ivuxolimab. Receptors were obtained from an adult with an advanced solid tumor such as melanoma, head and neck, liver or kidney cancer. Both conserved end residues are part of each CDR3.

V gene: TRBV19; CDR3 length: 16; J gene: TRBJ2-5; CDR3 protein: CASSSTATGVQETQYF
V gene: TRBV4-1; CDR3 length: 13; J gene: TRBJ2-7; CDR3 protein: CASSQVLADEQYF
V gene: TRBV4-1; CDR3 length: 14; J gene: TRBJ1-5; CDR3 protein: CASSQEQGGQPQHF
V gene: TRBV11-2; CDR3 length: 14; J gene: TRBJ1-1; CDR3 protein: CASSQGTGGTEAFF
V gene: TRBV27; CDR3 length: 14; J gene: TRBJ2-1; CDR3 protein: CASSDRGAYNEQFF
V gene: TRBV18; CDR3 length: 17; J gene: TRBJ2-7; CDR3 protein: CASSPGGRTTPTYEQYF
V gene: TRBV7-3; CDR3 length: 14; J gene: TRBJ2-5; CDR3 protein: CASSLRDSGETQYF
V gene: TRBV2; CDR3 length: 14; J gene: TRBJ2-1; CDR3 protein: CASSEVSGYNEQFF
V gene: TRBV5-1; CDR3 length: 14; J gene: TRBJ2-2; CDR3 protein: CASRGTGNTGELFF
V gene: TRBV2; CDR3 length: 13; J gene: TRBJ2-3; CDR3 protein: CASSVVYTDTQYF
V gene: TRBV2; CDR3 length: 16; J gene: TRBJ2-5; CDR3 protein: CASSEVAGGLSETQYF
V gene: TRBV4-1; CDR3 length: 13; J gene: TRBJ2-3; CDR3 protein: CASGWTSTDTQYF
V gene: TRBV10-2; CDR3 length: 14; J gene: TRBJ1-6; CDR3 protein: CASSVSRTNSPLHF
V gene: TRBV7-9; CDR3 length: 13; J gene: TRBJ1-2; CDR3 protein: CASSSGANYGYTF